These T cell receptor beta chains were read from a single sample in a study of T cells in localized non-small cell lung cancer. Some clones are missing from TCRdb's copy, which holds only in-frame ones; the method was immunoSEQ multiplex PCR. This sample has approximately 26,000 clones, with over 70% found just once. This specimen was peripheral blood, taken before any cancer treatment. Source of these receptors: a man between 40 and 75 years old with stage III squamous cell lung carcinoma. CDR3s leave out the opening cysteine and the closing phenylalanine or tryptophan. Clone size, where shown, is once, few, many, or a class for clones that have expanded.

size: NA
V: TRBV28
CDR3: ASRLGILGNTEAF

size: NA
V: TRBV6-5
CDR3: ASSYFNRISGNTIY

size: NA
V: TRBV18
CDR3: ASSPVTVTEAF

size: NA
V: TRBV7-3
CDR3: ASSLSGGEQY

size: NA
V: TRBV7-9
CDR3: ASSLGVGELGGEKLF

size: NA
V: TRBV19
CDR3: ASSGQGANYGYT

size: NA
V: TRBV5-4
CDR3: ASSSWKGAGTQY

size: medium-sized
V: TRBV19
CDR3: ASWGGGQPQH

size: NA
V: TRBV7-6
CDR3: ASSPGLAGIEQY

size: NA
V: TRBV7-9
CDR3: ASSYLGGQGGTDTQY

size: NA
V: TRBV6-6
CDR3: ASRLAREAF

size: NA
V: TRBV27
CDR3: ASSLYAGGRETQY

size: NA
V: TRBV5-6
CDR3: ASSIGQRGYEQY

size: NA
V: TRBV29-1
CDR3: SVGNKDTQY

size: NA
V: TRBV6-6
CDR3: ASCPGVNSPLH

size: NA
V: TRBV19
CDR3: ASKKAGLAKNIQY

size: NA
V: TRBV5-8
CDR3: ASSLMSSYNEQF

size: NA
V: TRBV5-6
CDR3: ASSFQLVVAGELF

size: NA
V: TRBV27
CDR3: ASSYTSGGGSSYEQY

size: few
V: TRBV21-1
CDR3: ASSRGTPQPQH

size: NA
V: TRBV30
CDR3: AWSPSFGLAGGPQVTETQY

size: NA
V: TRBV7-9
CDR3: ASLVQATNTGELF

size: NA
V: TRBV27
CDR3: ASKGRRSGNTIY

size: NA
V: TRBV7-3
CDR3: ASSLTTARPNEQF

size: NA
V: TRBV29-1
CDR3: SLRGRSTDTQY

size: NA
V: TRBV19
CDR3: ASSIAGGTLEQY

size: NA
V: TRBV11-2
CDR3: ASSLLVSPQY

size: NA
V: TRBV27
CDR3: ASSQWDKNTGELF

size: NA
V: TRBV5-5
CDR3: ASSLGPMGNQPQH

size: NA
V: TRBV18
CDR3: ASSPVTTEDEQF

size: NA
V: TRBV6-5
CDR3: ASSPGTARPQH

size: few
V: TRBV29-1
CDR3: SGDRNTEAF

size: NA
V: TRBV19
CDR3: ASSHLPGQGFGYT

size: NA
V: TRBV25-1
CDR3: ASSESPGQGGMNTEAF

size: NA
V: TRBV20-1
CDR3: SASPGNEQF

size: NA
V: TRBV5-1
CDR3: ASSLGWTYEQY

size: NA
V: TRBV7-6
CDR3: ASSFSARGYNEQF

size: NA
V: TRBV28
CDR3: ASSFAGPAGGGTDTQY

size: NA
V: TRBV11-3
CDR3: ASSLELAGENEQF

size: NA
V: TRBV7-9
CDR3: ASSLGGNTAKNIQY

size: NA
V: TRBV23-1
CDR3: ASSQSILLREKNTEAF

size: NA
V: TRBV6-5
CDR3: ASSHGRADTQY

size: NA
V: TRBV2
CDR3: ASSARRFSGANVLT